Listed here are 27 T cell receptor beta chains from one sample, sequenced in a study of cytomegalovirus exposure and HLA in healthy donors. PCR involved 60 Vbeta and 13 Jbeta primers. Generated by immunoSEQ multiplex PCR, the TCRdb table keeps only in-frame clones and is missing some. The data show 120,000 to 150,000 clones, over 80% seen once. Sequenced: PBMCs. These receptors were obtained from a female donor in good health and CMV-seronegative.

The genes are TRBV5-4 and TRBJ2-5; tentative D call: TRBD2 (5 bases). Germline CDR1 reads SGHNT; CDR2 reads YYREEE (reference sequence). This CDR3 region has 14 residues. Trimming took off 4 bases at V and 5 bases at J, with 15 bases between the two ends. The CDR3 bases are TGTGCCAGCAGCAGTAATACTAGTCCGGAGACCCAGTACTTC. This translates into CASSSNTSPETQYF.

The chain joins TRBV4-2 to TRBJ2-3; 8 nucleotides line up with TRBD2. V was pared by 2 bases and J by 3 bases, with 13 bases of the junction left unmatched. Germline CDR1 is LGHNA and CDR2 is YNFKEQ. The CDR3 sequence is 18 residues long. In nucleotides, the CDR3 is TGTGCCAGCAGCCAACTCGAAGTTGGGGCGGGAGGTACAGATACGCAGTATTTT. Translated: CASSQLEVGAGGTDTQYF.

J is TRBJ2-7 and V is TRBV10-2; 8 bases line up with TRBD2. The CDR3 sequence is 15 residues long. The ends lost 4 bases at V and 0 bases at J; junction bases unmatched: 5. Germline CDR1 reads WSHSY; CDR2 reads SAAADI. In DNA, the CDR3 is TGCGCCAGCAGTGTTGCAGGGACTAGCTCCTACGAGCAGTACTTC. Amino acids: CASSVAGTSSYEQYF.

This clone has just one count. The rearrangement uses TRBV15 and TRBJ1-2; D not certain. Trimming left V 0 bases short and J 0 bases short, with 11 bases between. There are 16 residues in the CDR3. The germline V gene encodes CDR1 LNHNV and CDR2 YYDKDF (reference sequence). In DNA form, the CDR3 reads TGTGCCACCAGCAGAGATTTGGCAGTCACTAACTATGGCTACACCTTC. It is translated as CATSRDLAVTNYGYTF.

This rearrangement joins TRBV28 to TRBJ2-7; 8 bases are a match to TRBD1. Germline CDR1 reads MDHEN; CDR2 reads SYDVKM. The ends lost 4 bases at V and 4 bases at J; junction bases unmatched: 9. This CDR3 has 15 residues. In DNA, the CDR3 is TGTGCCAGCAGTTCCCGGACAGGGATGGTGTACGAGCAGTACTTC. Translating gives CASSSRTGMVYEQYF.

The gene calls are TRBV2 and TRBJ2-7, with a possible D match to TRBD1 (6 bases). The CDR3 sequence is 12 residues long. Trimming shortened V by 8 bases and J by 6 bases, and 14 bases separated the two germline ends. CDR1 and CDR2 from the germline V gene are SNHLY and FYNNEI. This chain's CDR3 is CASGTGLVEQYF. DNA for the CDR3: TGTGCCAGCGGAACAGGGTTGGTCGAGCAGTACTTC. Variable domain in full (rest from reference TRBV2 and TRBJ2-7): EPEVTQTPSHQVTQMGQEVILRCVPISNHLYFYWYRQILGQKVEFLVSFYNNEISEKSEIFDDQFSVERPDGSNFTLKIRSTKLEDSAMYFCASGTGLVEQYFGPGTRLTVT.

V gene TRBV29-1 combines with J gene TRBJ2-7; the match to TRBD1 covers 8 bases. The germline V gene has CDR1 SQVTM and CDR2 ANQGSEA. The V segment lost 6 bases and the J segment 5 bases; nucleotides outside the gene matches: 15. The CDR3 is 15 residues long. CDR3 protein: CSVKLTGAKANEQYF. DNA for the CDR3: TGCAGCGTAAAACTGACAGGGGCAAAAGCAAACGAGCAGTACTTC.

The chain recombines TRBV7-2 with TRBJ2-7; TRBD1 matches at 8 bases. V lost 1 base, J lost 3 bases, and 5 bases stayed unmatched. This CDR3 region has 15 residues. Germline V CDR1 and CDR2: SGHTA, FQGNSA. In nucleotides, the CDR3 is TGTGCCAGCAGCTTAGGTCAGGGGGCCCTCTACGAGCAGTACTTC. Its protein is CASSLGQGALYEQYF.

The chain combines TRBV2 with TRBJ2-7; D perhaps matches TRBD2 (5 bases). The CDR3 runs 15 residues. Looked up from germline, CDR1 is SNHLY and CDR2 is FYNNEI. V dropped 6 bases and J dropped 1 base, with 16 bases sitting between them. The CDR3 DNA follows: TGTGCCAGCAGCCGAAGCGGAGGACGGTCCTACGAGCAGTACTTC. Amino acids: CASSRSGGRSYEQYF. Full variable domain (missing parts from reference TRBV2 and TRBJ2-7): EPEVTQTPSHQVTQMGQEVILRCVPISNHLYFYWYRQILGQKVEFLVSFYNNEISEKSEIFDDQFSVERPDGSNFTLKIRSTKLEDSAMYFCASSRSGGRSYEQYFGPGTRLTVT.

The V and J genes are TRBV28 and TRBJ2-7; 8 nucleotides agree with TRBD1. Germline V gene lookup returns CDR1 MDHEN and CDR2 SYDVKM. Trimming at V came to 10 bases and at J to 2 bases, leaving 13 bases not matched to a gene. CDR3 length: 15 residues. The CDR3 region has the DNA TGTGCCACCCAACCCCCCACAGGGGGTCCCTACGAGCAGTACTTC. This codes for CATQPPTGGPYEQYF.

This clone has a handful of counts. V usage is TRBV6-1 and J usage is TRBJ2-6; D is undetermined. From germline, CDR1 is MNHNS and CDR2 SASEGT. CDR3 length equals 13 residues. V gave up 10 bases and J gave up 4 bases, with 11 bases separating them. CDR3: CAIALEGANVLTF. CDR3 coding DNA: TGTGCCATCGCACTTGAGGGGGCCAACGTCCTGACTTTC.

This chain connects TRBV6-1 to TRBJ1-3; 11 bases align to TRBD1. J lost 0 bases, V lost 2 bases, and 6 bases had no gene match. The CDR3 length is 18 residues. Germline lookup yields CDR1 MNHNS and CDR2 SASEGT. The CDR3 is CASSEFGTGGYSGNTIYF. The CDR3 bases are TGTGCCAGCAGTGAATTTGGGACAGGGGGTTACTCTGGAAACACCATATATTTT.

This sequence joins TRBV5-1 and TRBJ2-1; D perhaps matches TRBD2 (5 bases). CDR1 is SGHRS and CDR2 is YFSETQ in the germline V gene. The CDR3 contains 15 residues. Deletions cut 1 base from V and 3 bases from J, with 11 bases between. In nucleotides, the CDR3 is TGCGCCAGCAGCTTGAATAGCGAGGACTACAATGAGCAGTTCTTC. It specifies CASSLNSEDYNEQFF.

The CDR3 spells CSVEKLSGGPNTQYF. The CDR3 nucleotides are TGCAGCGTTGAAAAGCTGTCGGGAGGGCCAAATACGCAGTATTTT. This sequence joins TRBV29-1 and TRBJ2-3, with TRBD2 matching over 8 bases. Per germline, CDR1 SQVTM and CDR2 ANQGSEA. This CDR3 region has 15 residues. Unmatched junction bases numbered 11, after V lost 2 bases and J lost 7 bases.

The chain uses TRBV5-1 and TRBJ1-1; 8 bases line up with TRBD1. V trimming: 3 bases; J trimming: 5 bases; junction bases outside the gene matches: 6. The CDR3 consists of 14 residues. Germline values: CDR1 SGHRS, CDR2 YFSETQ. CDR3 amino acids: CASSSRGPGTEAFF. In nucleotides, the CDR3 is TGCGCCAGCAGCTCCAGGGGGCCGGGGACTGAAGCTTTCTTT.

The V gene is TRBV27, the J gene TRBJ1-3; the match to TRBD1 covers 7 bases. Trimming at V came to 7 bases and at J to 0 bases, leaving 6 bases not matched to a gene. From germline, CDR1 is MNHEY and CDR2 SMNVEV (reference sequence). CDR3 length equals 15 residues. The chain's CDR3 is CASKMGTASGNTIYF. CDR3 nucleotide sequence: TGTGCCAGCAAGATGGGGACAGCCTCTGGAAACACCATATATTTT.

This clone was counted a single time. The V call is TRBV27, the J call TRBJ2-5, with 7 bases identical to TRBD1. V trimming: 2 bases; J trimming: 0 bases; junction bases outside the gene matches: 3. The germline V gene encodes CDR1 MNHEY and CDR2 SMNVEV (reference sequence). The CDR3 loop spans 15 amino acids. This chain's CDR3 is CASSLGTVYQETQYF. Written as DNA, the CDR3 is TGTGCCAGCAGTTTAGGGACAGTGTACCAAGAGACCCAGTACTTC.

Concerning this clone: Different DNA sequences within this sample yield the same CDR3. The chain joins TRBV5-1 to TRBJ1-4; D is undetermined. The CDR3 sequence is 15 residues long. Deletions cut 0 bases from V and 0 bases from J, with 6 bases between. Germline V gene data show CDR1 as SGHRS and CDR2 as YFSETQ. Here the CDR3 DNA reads TGCGCCAGCAGCTTGGTCGGTGCAACTAATGAAAAACTGTTTTTT. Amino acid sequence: CASSLVGATNEKLFF.

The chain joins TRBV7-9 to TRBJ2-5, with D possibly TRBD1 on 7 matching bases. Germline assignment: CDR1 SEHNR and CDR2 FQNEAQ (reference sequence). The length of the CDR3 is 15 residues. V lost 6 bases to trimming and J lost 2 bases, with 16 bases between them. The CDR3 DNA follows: TGTGCCAGCAGGCGGGCGACAGGGAGGCAAGAGACCCAGTACTTC. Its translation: CASRRATGRQETQYF.

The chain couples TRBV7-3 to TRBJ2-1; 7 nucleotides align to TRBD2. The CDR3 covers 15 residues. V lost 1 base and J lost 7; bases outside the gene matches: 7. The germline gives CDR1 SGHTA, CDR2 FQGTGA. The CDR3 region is CASSLKAGVWNEQFF. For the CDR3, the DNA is TGTGCCAGCAGCTTAAAGGCGGGAGTGTGGAATGAGCAGTTCTTC.

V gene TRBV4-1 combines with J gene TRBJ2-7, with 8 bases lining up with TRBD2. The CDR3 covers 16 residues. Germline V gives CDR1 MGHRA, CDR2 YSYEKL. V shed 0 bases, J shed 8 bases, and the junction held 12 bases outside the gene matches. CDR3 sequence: CASSQDNRLATPKQYF. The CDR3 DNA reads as TGCGCCAGCAGCCAAGATAATAGACTAGCGACCCCGAAGCAGTACTTC.

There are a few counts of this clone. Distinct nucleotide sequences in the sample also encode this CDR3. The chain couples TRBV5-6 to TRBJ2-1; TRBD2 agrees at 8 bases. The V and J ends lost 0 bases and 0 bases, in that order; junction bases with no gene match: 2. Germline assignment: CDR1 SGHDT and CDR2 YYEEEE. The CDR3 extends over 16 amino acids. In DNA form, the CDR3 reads TGTGCCAGCAGCTTGGGGAGCGGGAGCTCCTACAATGAGCAGTTCTTC. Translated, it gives CASSLGSGSSYNEQFF.

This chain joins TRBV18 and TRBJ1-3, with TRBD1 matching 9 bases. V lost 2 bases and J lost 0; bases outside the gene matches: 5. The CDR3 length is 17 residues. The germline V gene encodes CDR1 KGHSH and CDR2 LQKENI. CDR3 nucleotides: TGTGCCAGCTCACCAAAGGGACAGGGACACTCTGGAAACACCATATATTTT. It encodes CASSPKGQGHSGNTIYF.

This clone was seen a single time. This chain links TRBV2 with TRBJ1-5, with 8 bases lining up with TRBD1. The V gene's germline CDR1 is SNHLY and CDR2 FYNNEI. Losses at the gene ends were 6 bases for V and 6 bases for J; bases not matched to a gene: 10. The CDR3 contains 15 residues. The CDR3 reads CASRVKTGEGQPQHF. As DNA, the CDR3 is TGTGCCAGCAGGGTTAAGACAGGGGAGGGTCAGCCCCAGCATTTT. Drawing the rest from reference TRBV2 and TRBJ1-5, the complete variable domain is EPEVTQTPSHQVTQMGQEVILRCVPISNHLYFYWYRQILGQKVEFLVSFYNNEISEKSEIFDDQFSVERPDGSNFTLKIRSTKLEDSAMYFCASRVKTGEGQPQHFGDGTRLSIL.

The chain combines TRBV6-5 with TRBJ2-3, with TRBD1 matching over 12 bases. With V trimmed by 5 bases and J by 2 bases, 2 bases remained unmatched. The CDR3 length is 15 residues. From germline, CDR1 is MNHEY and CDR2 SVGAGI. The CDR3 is CASSGTGGPTDTQYF. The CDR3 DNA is TGTGCCAGCAGTGGGACAGGGGGCCCCACAGATACGCAGTATTTT.

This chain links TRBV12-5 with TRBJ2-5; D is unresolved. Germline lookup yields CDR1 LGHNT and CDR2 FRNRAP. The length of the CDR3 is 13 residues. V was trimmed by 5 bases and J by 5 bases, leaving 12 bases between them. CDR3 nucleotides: TGTGCTAGTGGTCCCGCAACGAGCGAGACCCAGTACTTC. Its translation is CASGPATSETQYF.

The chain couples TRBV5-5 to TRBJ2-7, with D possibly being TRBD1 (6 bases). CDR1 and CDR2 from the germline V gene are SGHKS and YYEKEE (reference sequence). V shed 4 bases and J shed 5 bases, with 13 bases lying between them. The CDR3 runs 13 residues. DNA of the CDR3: TGTGCCAGCAGCGAGGACAGTGGCGACGAGCAGTACTTC. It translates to CASSEDSGDEQYF. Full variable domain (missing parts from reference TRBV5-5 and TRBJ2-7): DAGVTQSPTHLIKTRGQQVTLRCSPISGHKSVSWYQQVLGQGPQFIFQYYEKEERGRGNFPDRFSARQFPNYSSELNVNALLLGDSALYLCASSEDSGDEQYFGPGTRLTVT.